These 8 T cell receptor beta chains share one sample of origin, sequenced in a study of cytomegalovirus exposure and HLA in healthy donors. PCR primers comprised 60 Vbeta and 13 Jbeta primers. Assay: immunoSEQ multiplex PCR; the TCRdb copy retains only in-frame clones and omits some. This table holds roughly 150,000 clones, around two thirds found once. What was sequenced was PBMCs. These receptors all stem from a man aged 30 to 45 in good health and CMV-seropositive.

In this sample, this clone turned up a few times. The rearrangement links TRBV7-9 to TRBJ2-1, with 8 nucleotides matching TRBD2. The CDR3 consists of 17 residues. The junction had 8 bases not matched to a gene; V was cut back by 4 bases and J by 0 bases. CDR1 is SEHNR and CDR2 is FQNEAQ in the germline V gene (reference sequence). CDR3 sequence (DNA): TGTGCCAGCAGCTCAGCCTTAGCGGGATTCTCCTACAATGAGCAGTTCTTC. It codes for CASSSALAGFSYNEQFF.

V and J are TRBV7-3 and TRBJ2-1; 9 positions agree with TRBD1. The trim removed 3 bases at V and 9 bases at J, leaving 12 bases unmatched. Germline values: CDR1 SGHTA, CDR2 FQGTGA. The CDR3 loop spans 16 amino acids. CDR3 loop: CASSLIGDRAISEQFF. The CDR3 bases are TGTGCCAGCAGCTTGATTGGGGACAGGGCCATCTCTGAGCAGTTCTTC.

The genes are TRBV29-1 and TRBJ2-1; TRBD1 matches at 10 bases. This CDR3 has 14 residues. J gave up 8 bases and V 7 bases, and 11 bases lay outside the gene matches. Germline values: CDR1 SQVTM, CDR2 ANQGSEA. CDR3 in DNA: TGCAGCGGGGGGGACAGGGGAATGTTCCATGAGCAGTTCTTC. This encodes CSGGDRGMFHEQFF.

This clone came up a few times. The rearrangement joins TRBV10-1 to TRBJ2-3; TRBD2 agrees at 7 bases. Per the germline V gene, CDR1 is WNHNN and CDR2 is SYGVQD (reference sequence). V shed 3 bases, J shed 0 bases, and the junction held 3 bases outside the gene matches. The CDR3 loop spans 15 amino acids. For the CDR3, the DNA is TGCGCCAGCAGTGATTTGCGGGAGAGCACAGATACGCAGTATTTT. Its translation: CASSDLRESTDTQYF.

This chain joins TRBV5-1 and TRBJ2-2; 7 bases fit TRBD1. Trimming took 0 bases from V and 4 from J; bases not matched to a gene: 3. The CDR3 extends over 15 amino acids. Germline V gene lookup returns CDR1 SGHRS and CDR2 YFSETQ. This chain's CDR3 is CASSLGTGATGELFF. The CDR3 coding sequence is TGCGCCAGCAGCTTGGGGACAGGAGCCACCGGGGAGCTGTTTTTT.

This chain joins TRBV28 and TRBJ1-1; the D gene is possibly TRBD1 (6 bases). This CDR3 region has 15 residues. CDR1 and CDR2 (germline): MDHEN, SYDVKM. V dropped 2 bases and J dropped 3 bases, with 13 bases sitting between them. CDR3 DNA sequence: TGTGCCAGCAGTTTAGGGGGGGGCCAGGACACTGAAGCTTTCTTT. Residues: CASSLGGGQDTEAFF.

This clone was counted once. This same CDR3 is encoded by further DNA sequences in the sample. The chain employs TRBV2 and TRBJ2-5; TRBD2 matches 7 bases. This CDR3 spans 16 amino acids. Germline CDR1 and CDR2: SNHLY and FYNNEI. V dropped 8 bases and J dropped 5; count of bases not matched to a gene: 17. The chain's CDR3 is CASGGSGGSRMETQYF. Written as DNA, the CDR3 is TGTGCCAGCGGGGGGTCTGGCGGGAGTAGGATGGAGACCCAGTACTTC.

This clone was seen more than once but under ten times. V is TRBV6-5 and J is TRBJ2-7, with 10 nucleotides matching TRBD2. CDR3 length: 13 amino acids. From germline, CDR1 is MNHEY and CDR2 SVGAGI. The trim removed 5 bases at V and 2 bases at J, leaving 0 bases unmatched. CDR3 region: CASSGLAAYEQYF. As DNA, the CDR3 is TGTGCCAGCAGTGGACTAGCGGCCTACGAGCAGTACTTC.